A single sample gave rise to the 16 T cell receptor beta chains below, sequenced in a study of cytomegalovirus exposure and HLA in healthy donors. A multiplex PCR was run with 60 Vbeta primers and 13 Jbeta primers. This table comes from immunoSEQ multiplex PCR, and its TCRdb copy is limited to in-frame clones, with some not included. Its clone listing holds about 84,000 clones. Sequenced material: PBMCs. The receptors shown here come from a middle-aged man in good health and CMV-seronegative.

The gene calls are TRBV9 and TRBJ1-6; unclear D gene. The CDR3 spans 14 residues. Germline assignment: CDR1 SGDLS and CDR2 YYNGEE. V shed 4 bases and J shed 7 bases, with 12 bases lying between them. This CDR3 is CASSPRRPNSPLHF. The DNA for the CDR3 is TGTGCCAGCAGCCCCAGGAGGCCAAATTCACCCCTCCACTTT.

J is TRBJ2-7 and V is TRBV5-1; D might be TRBD2 (5 bases). The CDR3 is 17 amino acids. The germline V gene has CDR1 SGHRS and CDR2 YFSETQ. Trimming cost V 1 base and J 3 bases, with 20 bases left between them. As DNA, the CDR3 is TGCGCCAGCAGCTTGCACCACGGAGGAGACATGGGCTACGAGCAGTACTTC. Translated, it gives CASSLHHGGDMGYEQYF.

The chain uses TRBV6-5 and TRBJ2-2; no clear D. This CDR3 region has 12 residues. The germline V gene encodes CDR1 MNHEY and CDR2 SVGAGI. The V and J ends lost 5 bases and 7 bases respectively, with 8 bases between them. The chain's CDR3 is CASSQSGGELFF. The CDR3 DNA is TGTGCCAGCAGTCAGTCGGGCGGGGAGCTGTTTTTT.

The chain joins TRBV9 to TRBJ2-1; 7 nucleotides line up with TRBD2. Germline values: CDR1 SGDLS, CDR2 YYNGEE. The J segment lost 6 bases and the V segment lost 0 bases, leaving 6 bases of the junction unmatched. The CDR3 contains 15 residues. CDR3 nucleotide sequence: TGTGCCAGCAGCGTAGCGTGGACTAGTGCCAATGAGCAGTTCTTC. Translating it yields CASSVAWTSANEQFF.

The chain links TRBV19 to TRBJ1-1, with no clear D. The V end was cut by 5 bases, the J end by 7 bases, with 8 bases between. The length of the CDR3 is 11 residues. Germline CDR1 and CDR2: LNHDA and SQIVND (reference sequence). The CDR3 nucleotides read TGTGCCAGTAGTTCCCGGGGTGAAGCTTTCTTT. It codes for CASSSRGEAFF.

The genes are TRBV2 and TRBJ1-6; D unresolved. CDR3 size: 13 residues. Trimming pared 4 bases from V and 6 bases from J, leaving 7 bases between. Germline assignment: CDR1 SNHLY and CDR2 FYNNEI. CDR3 protein: CASSAEGNSPLHF. CDR3 sequence (DNA): TGTGCCAGCAGTGCGGAGGGTAATTCACCCCTCCACTTT.

This chain links TRBV6-1 with TRBJ1-5; 8 bases map to TRBD1. The CDR3 extends over 15 amino acids. After removal of 4 bases from V and 8 bases from J, the junction contained 10 bases not matched to a gene. CDR1 is MNHNS, CDR2 SASEGT, per germline. The CDR3 is CASSGPTGGWEPQHF. In DNA, the CDR3 is TGTGCCAGCAGTGGACCTACAGGGGGTTGGGAGCCCCAGCATTTT.

CDR3 coding DNA: TGCAGCGGAAACTCAGGATTATCAGCTTTCTTT. Protein product: CSGNSGLSAFF. The chain recombines TRBV29-1 with TRBJ1-1; D not certain. Germline CDR1 reads SQVTM; CDR2 reads ANQGSEA. Trimming shortened V by 7 bases and J by 10 bases, and 16 bases separated the two germline ends. The CDR3 spans 11 residues.

The rearrangement joins TRBV7-2 to TRBJ2-3; possibly TRBD2 for D (7 bases). The CDR3 covers 15 residues. Germline V gene data show CDR1 as SGHTA and CDR2 as FQGNSA. Trimming took 3 bases from V and 0 from J, leaving 10 bases between them. The CDR3: CASSLRGPSTDTQYF. DNA of the CDR3: TGTGCCAGCAGCTTGCGGGGGCCTAGCACAGATACGCAGTATTTT. Variable domain in full (rest from reference TRBV7-2 and TRBJ2-3): GAGVSQSPSNKVTEKGKDVELRCDPISGHTALYWYRQSLGQGLEFLIYFQGNSAPDKSGLPSDRFSAERTGGSVSTLTIQRTQQEDSAVYLCASSLRGPSTDTQYFGPGTRLTVL.

The chain carries TRBV28 and TRBJ2-5; 10 bases line up with TRBD2. The CDR3 loop spans 16 amino acids. Germline V CDR1 and CDR2: MDHEN, SYDVKM. V gave up 7 bases and J gave up 4 bases; unmatched junction bases: 12. CDR3 bases: TGTGCCAGCAACCACCGGGGAGCTAGCGGGGGAGAGACCCAGTACTTC. Its protein is CASNHRGASGGETQYF.

The chain combines TRBV29-1 with TRBJ2-7, with no clear D. This CDR3 spans 13 amino acids. In germline, CDR1 is SQVTM, CDR2 ANQGSEA. V lost 7 bases and J lost 0, with 13 bases in between. DNA for the CDR3: TGCAGCGCCCGTCTCTTCCCCTCCTACGAGCAGTACTTC. Protein: CSARLFPSYEQYF.

The V gene is TRBV27, the J gene TRBJ1-4; TRBD1 matches 7 bases. The CDR3 covers 14 residues. Germline V CDR1 and CDR2: MNHEY, SMNVEV (reference sequence). V was pared by 6 bases and J by 6 bases, with 7 bases of the junction left unmatched. The CDR3 coding sequence is TGTGCCAGCAGATCTCCGGGACAGCATGAAAAACTGTTTTTT. It codes for CASRSPGQHEKLFF. Supplemented by reference TRBV27 and TRBJ1-4, the full variable domain reads EAQVTQNPRYLITVTGKKLTVTCSQNMNHEYMSWYRQDPGLGLRQIYYSMNVEVTDKGDVPEGYKVSRKEKRNFPLILESPSPNQTSLYFCASRSPGQHEKLFFGSGTQLSVL.

The CDR3 protein is CASSLSSGTDTQYF. In DNA, the CDR3 is TGTGCCAGCAGCCTCTCATCAGGAACAGATACGCAGTATTTT. The chain combines TRBV5-8 with TRBJ2-3, with D unclear. This CDR3 is built from 14 residues. Trimming cost V 4 bases and J 3 bases, with 12 bases left between them. CDR1 and CDR2 from the germline V gene are SGHTS and YDEGEE.

The chain uses TRBV10-3 and TRBJ2-5; 10 bases line up with TRBD2. This CDR3 is 14 amino acids long. Germline V gene lookup returns CDR1 ENHRY and CDR2 SYGVKD. V trimming: 6 bases; J trimming: 1 base; junction bases outside the gene matches: 2. The chain's CDR3 is CAISPSGGQETQYF. The CDR3 nucleotides read TGTGCCATCAGCCCTAGCGGGGGCCAAGAGACCCAGTACTTC.

The chain joins TRBV4-3 to TRBJ1-1; D remains ambiguous. Germline-derived CDR1 and CDR2 are LGHNA and YSLEER. V was clipped by 0 bases and J by 4 bases, with 12 bases between them. The CDR3 covers 15 residues. CDR3 sequence (DNA): TGCGCCAGCAGCCAAGATTGGTTTCGGGGCACTGAAGCTTTCTTT. Translated: CASSQDWFRGTEAFF.

The chain recombines TRBV18 with TRBJ1-5; 8 bases map to TRBD1. The V segment lost 1 base and the J segment 6 bases; nucleotides outside the gene matches: 5. The germline CDR1 and CDR2 sequences are KGHSH and LQKENI. The CDR3 extends over 15 amino acids. The CDR3 region has the DNA TGTGCCAGCTCACCACGGACAGGGTCCCGTCAGCCCCAGCATTTT. Translating it yields CASSPRTGSRQPQHF.